This is a list of T cell receptor beta chains from one sample in a study of T cell responses to AZD1222 COVID-19 vaccine. TCRdb's copy holds only in-frame clones and misses some; the assay was immunoSEQ multiplex PCR. The sample includes 85,000 to 90,000 clones, 85% to 90% seen only once; the top ten take around 5%. The starting material was peripheral blood, obtained 28 days after the second AZD1222 dose. These receptors all stem from an adult who received the AZD1222 COVID-19 vaccine. CDR3s include the opening cysteine and the closing phenylalanine or tryptophan. Each record gives: J gene, V gene, D gene, clone size, CDR3 protein, CDR3 DNA. The D gene is left open where the match is weak. The size field is filled for only some rows; it gives once, few, many or a size class.

TRBJ2-3 | TRBV7-3 | . | . | CASSLTSGTDTQYF | TGTGCCAGCAGCTTAACGTCAGGCACAGATACGCAGTATTTT
TRBJ2-7 | TRBV11-2 | TRBD1 | . | CASSSPGTGVFEQYF | TGTGCCAGCAGTTCCCCCGGGACAGGGGTATTCGAGCAGTACTTC
TRBJ2-7 | TRBV13 | . | . | CASSSRGSYEQYF | TGTGCCAGCAGCTCCCGAGGGTCCTACGAGCAGTACTTC
TRBJ1-1 | TRBV11-2 | . | . | CASSLGEINTEAFF | TGTGCCAGCAGCTTAGGCGAGATCAACACTGAAGCTTTCTTT
TRBJ2-5 | TRBV12-3/TRBV12-4 | . | . | CASSDTTVGTQYF | TGTGCCAGCTCCGACACCACCGTAGGGACCCAGTACTTC
TRBJ2-7 | TRBV11-2 | . | . | CASSWSQGIYEQYF | TGTGCCAGCAGCTGGTCCCAGGGGATCTACGAGCAGTACTTC
TRBJ1-4 | TRBV5-1 | . | once | CASSVGGWATNEKLFF | TGCGCCAGCTCCGTAGGGGGGTGGGCAACTAATGAAAAACTGTTTTTT
TRBJ1-4 | TRBV25-1 | . | . | CASSEYGGPNEKLFF | TGTGCCAGCAGTGAATACGGGGGCCCTAATGAAAAACTGTTTTTT
TRBJ1-5 | TRBV6-1 | . | . | CASSEQQYGNQPQHF | TGTGCCAGCAGTGAACAACAGTATGGCAATCAGCCCCAGCATTTT
TRBJ1-1 | TRBV6-5 | . | . | CASSQRNTEAFF | TGTGCCAGCAGTCAAAGGAACACTGAAGCTTTCTTT
TRBJ2-3 | TRBV5-6 | TRBD2 | . | CASSLEGSGGATDTQYF | TGTGCCAGCAGCTTGGAAGGGAGCGGGGGGGCCACAGATACGCAGTATTTT
TRBJ2-2 | TRBV5-4 | TRBD2 | . | CASSSPSGGYTGELFF | TGTGCCAGCAGTTCCCCTAGCGGGGGTTACACCGGGGAGCTGTTTTTT
TRBJ2-3 | TRBV6-2/TRBV6-3 | . | . | CASSRGRTDTQYF | TGTGCCAGCAGCCGGGGGCGCACAGATACGCAGTATTTT
TRBJ1-1 | TRBV4-2 | . | . | CAGGNDMNTEAFF | TGTGCCGGAGGGAACGACATGAACACTGAAGCTTTCTTT
TRBJ2-2 | TRBV7-8 | . | . | CASSLFGGNTGELFF | TGTGCCAGCAGCTTATTCGGGGGGAACACCGGGGAGCTGTTTTTT
TRBJ2-2 | TRBV5-1 | TRBD1 | . | CASTFSGTGNTGELFF | TGCGCCAGCACCTTTAGTGGGACAGGGAACACCGGGGAGCTGTTTTTT
TRBJ1-5 | TRBV13 | . | . | CASSLNQPQHF | TGTGCCAGCAGCTTGAATCAGCCCCAGCATTTT
TRBJ2-1 | TRBV5-1 | TRBD2 | . | CASSLYLAGVYNEQFF | TGCGCCAGCAGCTTATACCTAGCGGGGGTGTACAATGAGCAGTTCTTC
TRBJ1-1 | TRBV19 | . | few | CASSIGAGAGEAFF | TGTGCCAGTAGTATAGGTGCGGGGGCTGGAGAAGCTTTCTTT
TRBJ2-7 | TRBV6-5 | TRBD1 | once | CASSYDRGTYEQYF | TGTGCCAGCAGCTACGACAGGGGAACCTACGAGCAGTACTTC
TRBJ1-1 | TRBV5-1 | . | . | CASSFSSEGLNTEAFF | TGCGCCAGCAGCTTCTCTTCCGAGGGCCTGAACACTGAAGCTTTCTTT
TRBJ2-7 | TRBV3-1/TRBV3-2 | TRBD2 | once | CASGTSGVTYEQYF | TGTGCCAGCGGAACTAGCGGGGTAACCTACGAGCAGTACTTC
TRBJ1-2 | TRBV3-1/TRBV3-2 | TRBD1 | . | CASSRWGQGEDNGYTF | TGTGCCAGCAGCAGGTGGGGACAGGGGGAAGATAATGGCTACACCTTC
TRBJ2-6 | TRBV30 | . | . | CACAVSGANVLTF | TGTGCCTGCGCCGTATCTGGGGCCAACGTCCTGACTTTC
TRBJ1-1 | TRBV7-3 | . | . | CASSPQADTEAFF | TGTGCCAGCAGTCCCCAGGCGGACACTGAAGCTTTCTTT
TRBJ1-6 | TRBV25-1 | . | . | CASSEQPRHSPLHF | TGTGCCAGCAGTGAACAGCCAAGGCATTCACCCCTCCACTTT
TRBJ2-1 | TRBV11-2 | TRBD1 | . | CASSLGQGAYNEQFF | TGTGCCAGCAGCTTAGGACAGGGGGCGTACAATGAGCAGTTCTTC
TRBJ1-6 | TRBV19 | . | . | CASSPREFPLHF | TGTGCCAGTAGTCCTCGGGAGTTTCCCCTCCACTTT
TRBJ1-6 | TRBV19 | . | . | CASNPASSYNSPLHF | TGTGCCAGTAACCCAGCGAGCTCCTATAATTCACCCCTCCACTTT
TRBJ2-5 | TRBV29-1 | . | . | CSTESQYQETQYF | TGCAGCACTGAGAGCCAGTACCAAGAGACCCAGTACTTC
TRBJ2-3 | TRBV9 | TRBD1 | . | CASSKTGKADTQYF | TGTGCCAGCAGCAAGACAGGGAAAGCAGATACGCAGTATTTT
TRBJ2-2 | TRBV19 | . | . | CASGTWGELGELFF | TGTGCCTCAGGAACTTGGGGAGAGCTCGGGGAGCTGTTTTTT
TRBJ2-2 | TRBV9 | TRBD2 | . | CASSVDQTSGGLGTGELFF | TGTGCCAGCAGCGTAGACCAGACTAGCGGGGGGCTCGGCACCGGGGAGCTGTTTTTT
TRBJ2-7 | TRBV7-3 | TRBD1 | few | CASSLLPGGAYEQYF | TGTGCCAGCAGCTTACTGCCAGGGGGCGCGTACGAGCAGTACTTC
TRBJ1-6 | TRBV7-2 | . | once | CASSDRYSPLHF | TGTGCCAGCAGCGACAGGTATTCACCCCTCCACTTT
TRBJ1-1 | TRBV7-3 | . | once | CASSLTPGWGIAFF | TGTGCCAGCAGCTTAACCCCCGGGTGGGGGATAGCTTTCTTT
TRBJ1-6 | TRBV6-1 | . | once | CASSEGLGLRSPLHF | TGTGCCAGCAGTGAAGGATTGGGGTTAAGGTCACCCCTCCACTTT
TRBJ2-7 | TRBV6-5 | . | few | CASSYSAGRDGYEQYF | TGTGCCAGCAGTTACTCTGCCGGCAGGGACGGCTACGAGCAGTACTTC
TRBJ1-2 | TRBV6-5 | TRBD1 | few | CASTPEGAVNYGYTF | TGTGCCAGCACTCCCGAGGGGGCAGTTAACTATGGCTACACCTTC
TRBJ1-5 | TRBV18 | . | . | CASSRVSGDNQPQHF | TGTGCCAGCTCAAGGGTTTCAGGGGACAATCAGCCCCAGCATTTT
TRBJ1-5 | TRBV6-5 | . | . | CASRLAVAGNQPQHF | TGTGCCAGCAGGCTCGCCGTGGCTGGCAATCAGCCCCAGCATTTT
TRBJ2-4 | TRBV5-1 | TRBD2 | . | CASRPSGGAGAKNIQYF | TGCGCCAGCAGACCAAGCGGGGGGGCCGGAGCCAAAAACATTCAGTACTTC
TRBJ1-5 | TRBV6-6 | . | . | CASSYDGQAWQPQHF | TGTGCCAGCAGTTACGACGGGCAGGCCTGGCAGCCCCAGCATTTT
TRBJ1-4 | TRBV4-1 | TRBD1 | . | CASSQPPGGTGGGKLFF | TGCGCCAGCAGCCAACCTCCAGGGGGGACAGGGGGCGGAAAACTGTTTTTT
TRBJ2-3 | TRBV30 | . | . | CAWSLADTQYF | TGTGCCTGGAGCCTGGCAGATACGCAGTATTTT
TRBJ2-1 | TRBV6-5 | . | . | CASTSWDEQFF | TGTGCCAGCACATCATGGGATGAGCAGTTCTTC
TRBJ1-1 | TRBV18 | . | . | CASSRGGGRANTEAFF | TGTGCCAGCTCACGGGGGGGCGGAAGGGCGAACACTGAAGCTTTCTTT
TRBJ1-6 | TRBV11-2 | . | . | CASSRVGNNSPLHF | TGTGCCAGCAGCCGGGTCGGGAATAATTCACCCCTCCACTTT
TRBJ1-6 | TRBV9 | . | . | CASSVGVINSPLHF | TGTGCCAGCAGCGTAGGTGTCATTAATTCACCCCTCCACTTT
TRBJ2-7 | TRBV10-2 | TRBD1 | . | CASSEGQGVYEQYF | TGCGCCAGCAGTGAGGGACAGGGTGTTTACGAGCAGTACTTC
TRBJ1-2 | TRBV4-1 | TRBD1 | . | CASSQTGSNSGYTF | TGCGCCAGCAGCCAGACAGGGTCGAATAGTGGCTACACCTTC
TRBJ2-3 | TRBV29-1 | . | . | CSVGDVDTQYF | TGCAGCGTAGGGGACGTAGATACGCAGTATTTT
TRBJ1-5 | TRBV18 | . | . | CASSPPVGGSNQPQHF | TGTGCCAGCTCACCACCGGTGGGTGGTAGCAATCAGCCCCAGCATTTT
TRBJ2-1 | TRBV7-9 | . | . | CASSLERQGVGNEQFF | TGTGCCAGCAGCTTAGAACGGCAGGGAGTTGGCAATGAGCAGTTCTTC